A single sample gave rise to the 22 T cell receptor beta chains below, sequenced in a study of blood T cells in healthy people across ages. The authors ran a second PCR of 7 to 11 cycles using a sample-barcoded 5' primer and a J-beta primer mix. From the 5' RACE reads, TCRdb called clonotypes with MiXCR, one entry per CDR3 protein. Of around 850,000 distinct CDR3 sequences listed, under 40% are singletons. The sequencing input was blood. All receptors derive from a man aged 18-30 years in good health.

The gene calls are TRBV10-3 and TRBJ2-2; the match to TRBD1 covers 10 bases. This CDR3 has 21 amino acids. V dropped 5 bases and J dropped 0; count of bases not matched to a gene: 18. Germline values: CDR1 ENHRY, CDR2 SYGVKD. The CDR3 bases are TGTGCCATCAGTCATGAGCGCGGGACAGGGGCCCCCCACTCGAACACCGGGGAGCTGTTTTTT. It translates to CAISHERGTGAPHSNTGELFF.

The rearrangement uses TRBV20-1 and TRBJ2-5; 8 bases agree with TRBD1. Near its end, the DNA agrees better with TRBJ2-7, so the J call may be wrong. Germline assignment: CDR1 DFQATT and CDR2 SNEGSKA (reference sequence). The CDR3 extends over 15 amino acids. The DNA for the CDR3 is TGCAGTGCTAGAGGGTTAGGGACAGGAATATACGAGCAGTACTTC. Translated: CSARGLGTGIYEQYF.

This clonotype was detected a few times. Sequence at one end of the junction differs from germline and may be a read error. V is TRBV6-2 or TRBV6-3 and J is TRBJ2-1; D not resolved. The germline V gene encodes CDR1 MNHEY and CDR2 SVGEGT. The CDR3 consists of 16 residues. The CDR3 loop reads CASSYMGSSSYNEQFF. In nucleotides, the CDR3 is TGTGCCAGTAGTTATATGGGTTCCAGCTCCTACAATGAGCAGTTCTTC.

This clonotype occurred many times. The rearrangement links TRBV12-3 or TRBV12-4 to TRBJ2-5, with TRBD2 as a possible D gene (6 bases). V was cut by 3 bases and J by 4 bases, with 12 bases left in between. CDR3 length: 14 residues. CDR3 DNA: TGTGCCAGCAGTTTTGAGGGGCGGGGAGAGACCCAGTACTTC. This translates into CASSFEGRGETQYF.

This clonotype has a handful of counts. Germline is not matched at one junction end, which may reflect a read error. The chain recombines TRBV7-2 with TRBJ2-7, with TRBD2 matching 8 bases. Germline V lookup: CDR1 SGHTA, CDR2 FQGNSA. This CDR3 spans 14 amino acids. The CDR3 is CASTAGLASSEQYF. In DNA, the CDR3 is TGTGCCAGCACAGCAGGACTAGCATCCTCCGAGCAGTACTTC.

Details on this clonotype: Being one base from a much bigger clone, this may be a read error. The chain uses TRBV12-3 or TRBV12-4 and TRBJ2-6; D is uncertain. The CDR3 extends over 15 amino acids. The CDR3 nucleotides read TGTGCCAGCAGTTTACGGAAGTCTGGGACCAACGTCCTGACTTTC. Its protein is CASSLRKSGTNVLTF.

This chain uses TRBV18 with TRBJ2-6; no firm D call. The germline V and J ends were trimmed by 3 bases and 2 bases, with 8 bases remaining between them. Germline CDR1 is KGHSH and CDR2 is LQKENI. The CDR3 totals 15 residues. The CDR3 loop is CASSPPKPGANVLTF. DNA of the CDR3: TGTGCCAGCTCACCTCCCAAACCTGGGGCCAACGTCCTGACTTTC.

The chain links TRBV4-1 to TRBJ1-2; TRBD1 might be the D (5 bases). The CDR3 has 14 residues. Germline lookup yields CDR1 MGHRA and CDR2 YSYEKL. Between the trimmed V and J ends, which lost 0 bases and 7 bases, there was a span of 12 bases. Here the CDR3 reads CASSQEGAERGYTF. The CDR3 bases are TGCGCCAGCAGCCAAGAAGGGGCAGAGCGTGGCTACACCTTC.

J is TRBJ2-3 and V is TRBV13; 9 bases agree with TRBD2. Germline-derived CDR1 and CDR2 are PRHDT and FYEKMQ (reference sequence). The CDR3 has 15 amino acids. With V trimmed by 5 bases and J by 6 bases, 9 bases remained unmatched. The CDR3: CASSHLAGGQDTQYF. In DNA form, the CDR3 reads TGTGCCAGCAGCCATCTGGCGGGGGGGCAGGATACGCAGTATTTT.

This chain uses TRBV11-2 with TRBJ2-3; TRBD1 or TRBD2 may be the D gene (6 bases each). The CDR3 sequence is 15 residues long. Trimming cost V 2 bases and J 5 bases, with 14 bases left between them. CDR1 is SGHAT and CDR2 is FQNNGV in the germline V gene. The CDR3 DNA follows: TGTGCCAGCAGCTTATATGGGGGGCTGGAAGATACGCAGTATTTT. Translated: CASSLYGGLEDTQYF.

A few counts support this clonotype. V is TRBV7-2 and J is TRBJ1-6, with a possible D match to TRBD1 (6 bases). CDR1 and CDR2 (germline): SGHTA, FQGNSA. The CDR3 runs to 16 residues. Between the trimmed V and J ends, which lost 3 bases and 0 bases, there was a span of 9 bases. CDR3 nucleotide sequence: TGTGCCAGCAGCTTGGCGACAGGCTCCTATAATTCACCCCTCCACTTT. Protein sequence: CASSLATGSYNSPLHF.

There are a few counts of this clonotype. This chain links TRBV10-3 with TRBJ2-3, with D unclear. The germline V gene encodes CDR1 ENHRY and CDR2 SYGVKD. CDR3 length: 15 amino acids. Trimming shortened V by 4 bases and J by 0 bases, and 11 bases separated the two germline ends. As DNA, the CDR3 is TGTGCCATCAGTGGCGGTCAGACTAGCACAGATACGCAGTATTTT. It specifies CAISGGQTSTDTQYF.

The J gene is TRBJ2-5, the V gene TRBV2, with D possibly matching TRBD1 (5 bases). This CDR3 comprises 12 residues. Germline V gene data show CDR1 as SNHLY and CDR2 as FYNNEI. V was pared by 6 bases and J by 11 bases, with 16 bases between. The CDR3 DNA is TGTGCCAGCAGACCTCAGGGTAATGAGCAGTACTTC. Its protein is CASRPQGNEQYF. The full variable domain, rest sourced from reference TRBV2 and TRBJ2-5, is EPEVTQTPSHQVTQMGQEVILRCVPISNHLYFYWYRQILGQKVEFLVSFYNNEISEKSEIFDDQFSVERPDGSNFTLKIRSTKLEDSAMYFCASRPQGNEQYFGPGTRLLVL.

This clonotype appeared a few times. The CDR3 protein is CASSVLETDTQYF. CDR3 nucleotide sequence: TGTGCCAGCAGCGTACTAGAGACAGATACGCAGTATTTT. The chain employs TRBV7-9 and TRBJ2-3; D possibly corresponds to TRBD2 (5 bases). CDR3 size: 13 residues. Trimming removed 5 bases at V and 3 bases at J, with 9 bases between. Germline lookup yields CDR1 SEHNR and CDR2 FQNEAQ (reference sequence).

J is TRBJ1-6 and V is TRBV6-1; no definite D call. Looked up from germline, CDR1 is MNHNS and CDR2 is SASEGT. The length of the CDR3 is 15 residues. Trimming stripped 3 bases from V and 10 bases from J, with 16 bases between. CDR3 residues: CASSELTAAGSPLHF. The DNA of the CDR3 is TGTGCCAGCAGTGAGCTAACAGCCGCGGGGTCACCCCTCCACTTT.

The chain uses TRBV6-5 and TRBJ1-6; D not resolved. The ends were cut back, 11 bases at V and 0 bases at J, with 17 bases in the middle. This CDR3 has 16 residues. Germline CDR1 reads MNHEY; CDR2 reads SVGAGI. CDR3 sequence reads: CASQPTHSSYNSPLHF. The CDR3 DNA reads as TGTGCCTCACAGCCTACCCATAGCTCCTATAATTCACCCCTCCACTTT.

This sequence joins TRBV12-3 or TRBV12-4 and TRBJ1-2, with D tentatively TRBD1 (5 bases). This CDR3 has 15 amino acids. V was shortened by 7 bases and J by 8 bases, with 23 bases between the two germline ends. For the CDR3, the DNA is TGTGCCAGCACCGAGGTGGGTCGAGGGGCGCGAGGCTACACCTTC. This encodes CASTEVGRGARGYTF.

V usage is TRBV20-1 and J usage is TRBJ2-1; 8 nucleotides match TRBD2. Germline V gene lookup returns CDR1 DFQATT and CDR2 SNEGSKA (reference sequence). CDR3 length equals 15 residues. Germline trimming cut 0 bases from V and 3 bases from J; bases unmatched to any gene: 4. CDR3 region: CSARDWRGDYNEQFF. DNA of the CDR3: TGCAGTGCTAGAGATTGGCGGGGGGACTACAATGAGCAGTTCTTC.

The genes are TRBV7-9 and TRBJ1-4; possibly TRBD1 for D (6 bases). CDR1 and CDR2 from the germline V gene are SEHNR and FQNEAQ (reference sequence). Trimming shortened V by 8 bases and J by 8 bases, and 27 bases separated the two germline ends. The CDR3 totals 17 residues. The CDR3 DNA sequence: TGTGCCAGCCGCAACGGGCCAGGCCGAGGGGGTGGAGAAAAACTGTTTTTT. Amino acid sequence: CASRNGPGRGGGEKLFF.

The chain is built from TRBV6-6 and TRBJ2-7; TRBD1 matches at 10 bases. The CDR3 totals 14 residues. Germline V gene data show CDR1 as MNHNY and CDR2 as SVGAGI (reference sequence). Trimming took 5 bases from V and 7 from J; bases not matched to a gene: 8. The CDR3 here is CASSPRQGAGEQYF. The CDR3 DNA follows: TGTGCCAGCAGTCCTAGACAGGGGGCGGGGGAGCAGTACTTC.

There are a few counts of this clonotype. The chain is built from TRBV11-2 and TRBJ2-7, with a weak D call TRBD1 (6 bases). V was pared by 4 bases and J by 2 bases, with 12 bases between. This CDR3 has 14 residues. Germline assignment: CDR1 SGHAT and CDR2 FQNNGV. This chain's CDR3 is CASSSPRDTYEQYF. DNA of the CDR3: TGTGCCAGCAGCTCTCCCAGGGACACCTACGAGCAGTACTTC.

This clonotype was observed a few times. The V gene is TRBV25-1, the J gene TRBJ2-5; 11 positions agree with TRBD2. Germline CDR1 and CDR2: MGHDK and SYGVNS. V was clipped by 3 bases and J by 2 bases; unmatched bases: 2. CDR3 length equals 15 residues. CDR3 sequence (DNA): TGTGCCAGCAGTGACGCTAGCGGGGGGCAAGAGACCCAGTACTTC. The encoded protein is CASSDASGGQETQYF.